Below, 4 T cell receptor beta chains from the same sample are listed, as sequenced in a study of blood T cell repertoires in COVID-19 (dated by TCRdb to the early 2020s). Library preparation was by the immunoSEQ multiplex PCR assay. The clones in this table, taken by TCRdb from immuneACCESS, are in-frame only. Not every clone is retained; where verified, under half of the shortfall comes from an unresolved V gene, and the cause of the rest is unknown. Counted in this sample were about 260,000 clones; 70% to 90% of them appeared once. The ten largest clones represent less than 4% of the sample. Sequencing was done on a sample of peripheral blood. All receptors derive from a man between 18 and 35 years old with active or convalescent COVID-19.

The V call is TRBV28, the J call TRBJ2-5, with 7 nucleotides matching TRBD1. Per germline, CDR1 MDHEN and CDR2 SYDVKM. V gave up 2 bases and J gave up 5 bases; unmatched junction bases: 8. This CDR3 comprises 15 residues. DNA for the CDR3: TGTGCCAGCAGTTTAACGAGGGGGCTGAGGGAGACCCAGTACTTC. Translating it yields CASSLTRGLRETQYF. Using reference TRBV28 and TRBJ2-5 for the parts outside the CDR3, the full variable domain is DVKVTQSSRYLVKRTGEKVFLECVQDMDHENMFWYRQDPGLGLRLIYFSYDVKMKEKGDIPEGYSVSREKKERFSLILESASTNQTSMYLCASSLTRGLRETQYFGPGTRLLVL.

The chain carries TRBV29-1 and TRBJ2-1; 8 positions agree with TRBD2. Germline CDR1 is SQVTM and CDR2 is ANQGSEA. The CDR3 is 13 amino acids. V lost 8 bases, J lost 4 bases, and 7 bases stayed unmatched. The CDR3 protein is CSLRREAYNEQFF. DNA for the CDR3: TGCAGCCTCAGGCGGGAGGCGTACAATGAGCAGTTCTTC.

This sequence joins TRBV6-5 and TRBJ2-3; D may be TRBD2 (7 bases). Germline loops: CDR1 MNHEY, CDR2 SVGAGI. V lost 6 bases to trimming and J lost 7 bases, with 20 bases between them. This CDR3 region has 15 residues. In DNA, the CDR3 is TGTGCCAGCAGACGGGAGAGGGGGGGCAAAAATACGCAGTATTTT. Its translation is CASRRERGGKNTQYF.

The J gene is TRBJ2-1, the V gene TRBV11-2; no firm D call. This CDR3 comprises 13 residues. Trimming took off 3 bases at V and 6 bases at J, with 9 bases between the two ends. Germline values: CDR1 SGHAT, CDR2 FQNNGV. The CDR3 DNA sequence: TGTGCCAGCAGCTTGAGCTCTAGCAATGAGCAGTTCTTC. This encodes CASSLSSSNEQFF.